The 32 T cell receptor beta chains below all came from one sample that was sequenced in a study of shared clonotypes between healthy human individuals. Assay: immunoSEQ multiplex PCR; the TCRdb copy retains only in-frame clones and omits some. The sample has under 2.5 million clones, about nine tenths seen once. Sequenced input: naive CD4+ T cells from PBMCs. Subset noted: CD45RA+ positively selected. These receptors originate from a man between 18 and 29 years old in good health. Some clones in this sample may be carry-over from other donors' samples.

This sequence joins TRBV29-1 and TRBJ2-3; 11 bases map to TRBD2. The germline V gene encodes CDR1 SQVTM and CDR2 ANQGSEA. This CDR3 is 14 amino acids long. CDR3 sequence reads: CSLLAGDGTDTQYF. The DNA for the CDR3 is TGCTCACTACTAGCGGGAGATGGAACAGATACGCAGTATTTT.

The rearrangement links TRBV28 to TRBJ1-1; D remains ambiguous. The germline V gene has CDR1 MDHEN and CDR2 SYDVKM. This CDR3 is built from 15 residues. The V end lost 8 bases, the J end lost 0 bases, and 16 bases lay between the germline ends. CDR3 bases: TGTGCCAGCCCTAAGCCCGGGCAAATGAACACTGAAGCTTTCTTT. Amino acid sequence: CASPKPGQMNTEAFF.

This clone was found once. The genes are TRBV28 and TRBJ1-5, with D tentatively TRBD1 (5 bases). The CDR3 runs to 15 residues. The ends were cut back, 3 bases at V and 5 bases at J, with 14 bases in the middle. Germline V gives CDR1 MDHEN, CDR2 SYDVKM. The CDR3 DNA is TGTGCCAGCAGTTTGACGGGCGGGACTTATCAGCCCCAGCATTTT. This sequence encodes CASSLTGGTYQPQHF.

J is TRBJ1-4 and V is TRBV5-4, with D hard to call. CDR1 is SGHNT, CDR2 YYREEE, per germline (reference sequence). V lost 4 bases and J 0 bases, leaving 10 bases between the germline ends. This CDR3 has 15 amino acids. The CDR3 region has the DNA TGTGCCAGCAGCCCAAGTGGTGCAACTAATGAAAAACTGTTTTTT. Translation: CASSPSGATNEKLFF.

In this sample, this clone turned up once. The CDR3 region is CASKRDRGSSYEQYF. The DNA of the CDR3 is TGTGCCAGCAAGAGAGACAGGGGGAGCTCCTACGAGCAGTACTTC. V gene TRBV6-1 combines with J gene TRBJ2-7, with 9 bases aligning to TRBD1. The CDR3 runs to 15 residues. The germline gives CDR1 MNHNS, CDR2 SASEGT. Trimming took 7 bases from V and 0 from J; bases not matched to a gene: 7.

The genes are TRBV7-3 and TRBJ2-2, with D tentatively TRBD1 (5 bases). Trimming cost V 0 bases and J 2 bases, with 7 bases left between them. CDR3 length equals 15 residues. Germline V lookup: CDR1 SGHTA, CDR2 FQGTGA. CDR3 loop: CASSLTTVNTGELFF. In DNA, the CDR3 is TGTGCCAGCAGCTTAACGACAGTAAACACCGGGGAGCTGTTTTTT. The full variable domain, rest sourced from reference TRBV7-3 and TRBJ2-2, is GAGVSQTPSNKVTEKGKYVELRCDPISGHTALYWYRQSLGQGPEFLIYFQGTGAADDSGLPNDRFFAVRPEGSVSTLKIQRTERGDSAVYLCASSLTTVNTGELFFGEGSRLTVL.

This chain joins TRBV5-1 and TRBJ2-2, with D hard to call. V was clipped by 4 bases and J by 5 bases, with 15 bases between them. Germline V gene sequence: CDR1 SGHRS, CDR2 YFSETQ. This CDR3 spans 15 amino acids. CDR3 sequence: CASSLNGVGTGELFF. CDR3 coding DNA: TGCGCCAGCAGCCTCAATGGAGTTGGGACCGGGGAGCTGTTTTTT.

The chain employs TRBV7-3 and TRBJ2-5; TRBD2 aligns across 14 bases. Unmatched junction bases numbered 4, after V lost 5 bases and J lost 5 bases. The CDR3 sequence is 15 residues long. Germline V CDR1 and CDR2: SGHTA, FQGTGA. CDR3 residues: CASSPGLAGVETQYF. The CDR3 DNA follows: TGTGCCAGCAGCCCGGGACTAGCGGGAGTTGAGACCCAGTACTTC.

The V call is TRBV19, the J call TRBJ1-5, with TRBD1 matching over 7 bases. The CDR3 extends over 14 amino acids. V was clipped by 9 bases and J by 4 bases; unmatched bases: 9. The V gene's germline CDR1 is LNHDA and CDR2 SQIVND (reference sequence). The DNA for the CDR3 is TGTGCCAGCCGAAACAGGGGTCTGAATCAGCCCCAGCATTTT. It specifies CASRNRGLNQPQHF.

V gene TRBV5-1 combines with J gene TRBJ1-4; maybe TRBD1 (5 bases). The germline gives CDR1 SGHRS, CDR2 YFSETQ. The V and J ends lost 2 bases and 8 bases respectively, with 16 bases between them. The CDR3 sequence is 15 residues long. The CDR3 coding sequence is TGCGCCAGCAGCTTTTCGTCTCAGGGCCAAGAAAAACTGTTTTTT. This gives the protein CASSFSSQGQEKLFF.

The CDR3 region has the DNA TGTGCCTGGAGTGTAGGGACAGGGAGGACCACCGGGGAGCTGTTTTTT. This encodes CAWSVGTGRTTGELFF. V gene TRBV30 combines with J gene TRBJ2-2; 9 bases align to TRBD1. After removal of 0 bases from V and 4 bases from J, the junction contained 6 bases not matched to a gene. The germline gives CDR1 GTSNPN, CDR2 SVGIG (reference sequence). The CDR3 is 16 amino acids.

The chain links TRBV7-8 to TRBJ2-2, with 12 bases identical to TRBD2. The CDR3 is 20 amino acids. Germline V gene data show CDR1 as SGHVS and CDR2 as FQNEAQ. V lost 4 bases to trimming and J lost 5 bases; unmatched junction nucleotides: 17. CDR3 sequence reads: CASSSPRGLAGRVETGELFF. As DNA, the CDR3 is TGTGCCAGCAGCTCACCCCGCGGACTAGCGGGACGGGTGGAGACCGGGGAGCTGTTTTTT.

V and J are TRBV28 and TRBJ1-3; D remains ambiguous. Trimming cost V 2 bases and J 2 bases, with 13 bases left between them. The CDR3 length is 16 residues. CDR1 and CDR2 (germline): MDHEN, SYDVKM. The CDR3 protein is CASSLTSRTPGNTIYF. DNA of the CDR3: TGTGCCAGCAGTTTAACGTCGCGGACCCCTGGAAACACCATATATTTT.

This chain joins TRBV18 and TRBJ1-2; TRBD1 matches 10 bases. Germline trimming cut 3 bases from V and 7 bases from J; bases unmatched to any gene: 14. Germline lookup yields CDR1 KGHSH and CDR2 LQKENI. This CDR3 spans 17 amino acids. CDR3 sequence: CASSPLLLTGGFVGYTF. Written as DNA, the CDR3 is TGTGCCAGCTCACCCCTGCTGCTGACAGGGGGCTTTGTTGGCTACACCTTC.

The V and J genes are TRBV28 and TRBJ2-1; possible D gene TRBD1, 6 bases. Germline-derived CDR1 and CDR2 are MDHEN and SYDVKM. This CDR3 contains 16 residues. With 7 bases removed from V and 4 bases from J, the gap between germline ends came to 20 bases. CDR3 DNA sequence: TGTGCCAGCAATCCCCTGGGGTTGGGGGCTTACAATGAGCAGTTCTTC. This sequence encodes CASNPLGLGAYNEQFF.

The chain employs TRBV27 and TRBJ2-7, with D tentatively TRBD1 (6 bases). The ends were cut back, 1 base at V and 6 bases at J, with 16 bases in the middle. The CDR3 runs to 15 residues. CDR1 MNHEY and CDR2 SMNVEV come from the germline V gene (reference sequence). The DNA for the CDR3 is TGTGCCAGCAGTTTATTACGGACAGTTAGCCGCGAGCAGTACTTC. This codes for CASSLLRTVSREQYF.

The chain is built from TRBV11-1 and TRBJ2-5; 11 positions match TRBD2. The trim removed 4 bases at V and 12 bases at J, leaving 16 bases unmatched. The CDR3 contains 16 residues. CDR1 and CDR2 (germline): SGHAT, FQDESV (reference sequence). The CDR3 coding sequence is TGTGCCAGCAGCTACCGCCAACTAGCGGGAGAGAGGGTTGAGTACTTC. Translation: CASSYRQLAGERVEYF.

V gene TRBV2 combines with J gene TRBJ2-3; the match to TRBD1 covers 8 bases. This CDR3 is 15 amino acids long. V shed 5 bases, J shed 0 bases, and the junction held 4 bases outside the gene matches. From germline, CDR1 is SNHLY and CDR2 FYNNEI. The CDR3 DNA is TGTGCCAGCAGTCTGACAGGGGCGAGCACAGATACGCAGTATTTT. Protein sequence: CASSLTGASTDTQYF.

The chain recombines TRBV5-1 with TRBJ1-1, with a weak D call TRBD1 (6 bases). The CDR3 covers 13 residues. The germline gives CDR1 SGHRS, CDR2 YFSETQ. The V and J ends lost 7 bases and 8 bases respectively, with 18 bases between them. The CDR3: CASRESGAAEAFF. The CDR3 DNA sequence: TGCGCCAGCCGAGAGTCGGGGGCAGCGGAAGCTTTCTTT.

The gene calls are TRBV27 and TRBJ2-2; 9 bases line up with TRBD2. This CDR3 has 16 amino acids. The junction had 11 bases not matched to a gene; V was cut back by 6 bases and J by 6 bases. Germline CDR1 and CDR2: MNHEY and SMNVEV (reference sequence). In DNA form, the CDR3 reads TGTGCCAGCAGACGTCCTAGCGGGGCCAGGGCCGGGGAGCTGTTTTTT. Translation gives CASRRPSGARAGELFF.

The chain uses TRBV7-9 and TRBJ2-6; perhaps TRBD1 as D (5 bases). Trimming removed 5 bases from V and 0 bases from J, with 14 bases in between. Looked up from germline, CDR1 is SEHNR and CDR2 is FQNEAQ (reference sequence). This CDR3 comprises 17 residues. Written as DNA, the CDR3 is TGTGCCAGCAGCCCACGGCAGACAGTCTCTGGGGCCAACGTCCTGACTTTC. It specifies CASSPRQTVSGANVLTF.

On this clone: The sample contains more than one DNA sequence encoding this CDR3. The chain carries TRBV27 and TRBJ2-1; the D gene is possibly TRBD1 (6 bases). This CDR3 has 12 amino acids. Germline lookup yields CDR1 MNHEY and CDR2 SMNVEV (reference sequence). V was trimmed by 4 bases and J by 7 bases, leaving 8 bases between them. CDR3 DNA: TGTGCCAGCAGTTCGAGGGGGAATGAGCAGTTCTTC. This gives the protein CASSSRGNEQFF.

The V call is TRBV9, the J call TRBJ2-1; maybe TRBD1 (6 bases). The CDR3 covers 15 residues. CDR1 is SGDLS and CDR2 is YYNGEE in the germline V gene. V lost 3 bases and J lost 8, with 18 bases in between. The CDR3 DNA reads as TGTGCCAGCAGCGCCATTTCCTCACAGGGTGATGAGCAGTTCTTC. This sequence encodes CASSAISSQGDEQFF. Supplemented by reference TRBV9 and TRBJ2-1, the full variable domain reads DSGVTQTPKHLITATGQRVTLRCSPRSGDLSVYWYQQSLDQGLQFLIQYYNGEERAKGNILERFSAQQFPDLHSELNLSSLELGDSALYFCASSAISSQGDEQFFGPGTRLTVL.

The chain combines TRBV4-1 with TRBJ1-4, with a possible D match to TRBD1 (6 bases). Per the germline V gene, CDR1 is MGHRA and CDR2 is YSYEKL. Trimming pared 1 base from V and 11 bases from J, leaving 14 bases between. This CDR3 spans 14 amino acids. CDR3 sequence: CASSQAGGPWKLFF. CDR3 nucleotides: TGCGCCAGCAGCCAAGCTGGGGGGCCATGGAAACTGTTTTTT.

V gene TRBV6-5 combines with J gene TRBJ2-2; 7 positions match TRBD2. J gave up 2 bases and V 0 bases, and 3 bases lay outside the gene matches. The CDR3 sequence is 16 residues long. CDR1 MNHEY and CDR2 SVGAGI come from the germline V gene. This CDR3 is CASSYSWTRNTGELFF. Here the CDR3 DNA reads TGTGCCAGCAGTTACTCTTGGACTAGAAACACCGGGGAGCTGTTTTTT.

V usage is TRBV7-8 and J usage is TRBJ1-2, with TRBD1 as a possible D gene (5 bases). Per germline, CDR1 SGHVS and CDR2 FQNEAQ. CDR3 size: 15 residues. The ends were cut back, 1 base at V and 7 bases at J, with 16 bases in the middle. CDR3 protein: CASSLGDRVVGGYTF. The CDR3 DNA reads TGTGCCAGCAGCTTAGGGGACCGGGTTGTGGGTGGCTACACCTTC.

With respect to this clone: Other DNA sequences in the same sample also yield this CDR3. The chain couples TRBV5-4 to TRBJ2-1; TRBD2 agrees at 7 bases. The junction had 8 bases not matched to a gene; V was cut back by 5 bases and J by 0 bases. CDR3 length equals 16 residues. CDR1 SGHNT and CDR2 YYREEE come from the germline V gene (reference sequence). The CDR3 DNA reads TGTGCCAGCAGTCTCGGGGGGAGAGGCTCCTACAATGAGCAGTTCTTC. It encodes CASSLGGRGSYNEQFF.

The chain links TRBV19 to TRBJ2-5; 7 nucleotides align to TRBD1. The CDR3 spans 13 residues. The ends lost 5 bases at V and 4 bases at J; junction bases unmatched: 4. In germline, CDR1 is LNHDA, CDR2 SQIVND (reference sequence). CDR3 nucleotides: TGTGCCAGTAGTCCGGACAGGTTAGAGACCCAGTACTTC. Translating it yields CASSPDRLETQYF.

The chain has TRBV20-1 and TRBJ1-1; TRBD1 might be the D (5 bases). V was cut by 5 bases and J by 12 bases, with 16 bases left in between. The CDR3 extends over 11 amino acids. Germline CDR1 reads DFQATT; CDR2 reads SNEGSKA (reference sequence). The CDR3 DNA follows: TGCAGTGCTGTTACAGGAGCGGGCACTTTCTTT. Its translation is CSAVTGAGTFF.

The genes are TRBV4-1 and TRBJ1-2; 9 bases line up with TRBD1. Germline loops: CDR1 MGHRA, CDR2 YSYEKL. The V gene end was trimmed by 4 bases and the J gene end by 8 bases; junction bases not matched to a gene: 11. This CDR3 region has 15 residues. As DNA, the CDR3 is TGCGCCAGCAGCCTAGTCAGGGACAGGGAGTACGGCTACACCTTC. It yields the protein CASSLVRDREYGYTF.

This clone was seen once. The CDR3 loop is CAITRDRGRETQYF. CDR3 coding DNA: TGTGCCATCACCAGGGACAGGGGAAGAGAGACCCAGTACTTC. This chain uses TRBV10-3 with TRBJ2-5, with 10 positions matching TRBD1. The CDR3 contains 14 residues. Trimming took 7 bases from V and 4 from J; bases not matched to a gene: 6. Germline-derived CDR1 and CDR2 are ENHRY and SYGVKD.

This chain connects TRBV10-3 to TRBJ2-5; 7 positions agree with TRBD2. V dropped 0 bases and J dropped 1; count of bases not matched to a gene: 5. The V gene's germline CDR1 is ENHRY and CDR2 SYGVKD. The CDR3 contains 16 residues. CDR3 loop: CAISESLGGTQETQYF. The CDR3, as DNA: TGTGCCATCAGTGAGTCCCTGGGGGGGACCCAAGAGACCCAGTACTTC.